This TCR beta chain was found in a study of shared clonotypes between healthy human individuals. Replicate sorted-subset PCRs were loaded with roughly 190 ng DNA, 25,000 to 30,000 T cell genomes. Produced via immunoSEQ multiplex PCR; TCRdb's table is partial and in-frame only. The sample includes about 1.1 million clones, 70% to 85% of them seen just once. This clone was counted a few times. The CDR3 totals 13 residues. CDR1 is MDHEN and CDR2 is SYDVKM in the germline V gene. V was cut by 10 bases and J by 4 bases, with 16 bases left in between. The rearrangement uses TRBV28 and TRBJ1-2; the D gene is possibly TRBD1 (5 bases). The TCR sequence derives from a man aged 18-30 years in good health. Some clones in this sample may be carry-over from other donors' samples. The sequenced sample was memory CD4+ T cells from PBMCs. Indicated subset: CD45RA-negative fraction. The CDR3 protein is CATASGGFYGYTF. As DNA, the CDR3 is TGTGCCACCGCGAGCGGGGGATTCTATGGCTACACCTTC.